This T cell receptor beta chain comes out of a study of blood T cell repertoires in COVID-19 (dated by TCRdb to the early 2020s). For context, the study as a whole: Collaborator samples came from the United States, Italy and Spain and covered acute and convalescent phases of COVID-19. The dataset comprised deeply sampled blood TCRbeta repertoires from subjects exposed to, actively infected with, or recovered from COVID-19. The sample metadata nearly always contained a de-identified subject ID, COVID-19 status, age in years and sex. A freely available public database, intended as a resource for researchers studying the immune response to SARS-CoV-2, is where the repertoires were released. Samples came from the ongoing ImmuneRACE study (first 160 participants) plus 1,254 subjects from 6 global collaborators. The material from the prospective study consisted of cDNA or gDNA derived from T cells, B-cell-depleted T cells, or PBMCs. Where available, HLA class I and class II types were obtained from metadata supplied by the sample provider rather than from assay-based typing.

In regard to this clone: Its antigen remains unidentified. Qualities for individual bases were not recorded, and no much larger clone is one base off. The same CDR3 arises from other DNA sequences in this sample as well.

Participants in the prospective study were enrolled through a virtual design, were aged 18 to 89 years, and lived in roughly 24 United States geographic areas. To assign participants to cohorts, the prospective study relied on clinical history that participants themselves reported in a screening survey and a study questionnaire. Mobile phlebotomists in the prospective study collected whole blood, serum and a nasopharyngeal or oropharyngeal swab from every participant. Over a roughly 2-month period, participants in the prospective study had the option of providing additional blood draws and questionnaires. Prospective study blood samples were shipped either frozen or at room temperature before DNA extraction. The paper as a whole reports these results and caveats: Clinical and demographic metadata were provided uncurated, with the amount varying by source and participant.

TCRbeta CDR3 regions were amplified from genomic DNA using the immunoSEQ Assay, a bias-controlled multiplex PCR. Under the source paper's analysis protocol: Nucleated cell counts per sample were estimated from amplification of reference gene primers within the assay. Sequence reads were collapsed and filtered to measure the absolute abundance of every unique TCRbeta CDR3 rearrangement. For each sample, productive Simpson clonality was calculated as the square root of Simpson's diversity index over productive rearrangements. The clones in this table, taken by TCRdb from immuneACCESS, are in-frame only. Not every clone is retained; where verified, under half of the shortfall comes from an unresolved V gene, and the cause of the rest is unknown. The V and J calls and clone size come from that table; D and trimming were worked out from the DNA. The sample data list about 280,000 clones, and around 89% of these were observed just once. Of the sample, 4.1% is held by the ten largest clones.

The source of this sequence is a woman younger than 45 with acute COVID-19. The sample consisted of PBMCs or T cells enriched from blood (not recorded which).

The CDR3 is CAWRDWTSGRTGSYNEQFF. The bases read TGTGCCTGGAGGGATTGGACTAGCGGGAGGACGGGCTCCTACAATGAGCAGTTCTTC. The V gene is TRBV30 and the J gene is TRBJ2-1; 14 junctional bases match TRBD2. CDR1 is given as GTSNPN and CDR2 as SVGIG, both from the germline V gene (reference sequence). The CDR3, from cysteine to phenylalanine, totals 19 residues. The kept DNA is CDR3 alone, 57 bases in frame from the first base. For this chain, trimming is 3 bases at the V end and 0 bases at the J end, and the number of junction bases without a gene match is 10.